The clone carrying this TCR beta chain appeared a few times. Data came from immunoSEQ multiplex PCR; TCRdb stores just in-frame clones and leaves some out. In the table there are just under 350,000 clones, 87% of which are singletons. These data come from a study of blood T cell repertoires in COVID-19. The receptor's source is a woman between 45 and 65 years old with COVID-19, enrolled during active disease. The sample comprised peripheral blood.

The CDR3 sequence is CASTTGQGAPLHF. CDR3 coding DNA: TGTGCCAGCACCACGGGACAGGGTGCACCCCTCCACTTT. The chain joins TRBV12-3 or TRBV12-4 to TRBJ1-6; 9 bases match TRBD1. The CDR3 totals 13 residues. With V trimmed by 7 bases and J by 11 bases, 6 bases remained unmatched.